The source of this T cell receptor beta chain is a study of shared clonotypes between healthy human individuals. Whole-study findings and limits: Only blood underwent sampling, and tissue repertoires likely differ.

About this clone itself: Its specificity is unknown.

The CDR3 has 13 residues. With 4 bases removed from V and 7 bases from J, the gap between germline ends came to 17 bases. The germline V gene has CDR1 SQVTM and CDR2 ANQGSEA. PBMC DNA, left unsorted, was sequenced on ten immunoSEQ deep assay plates. The data were produced by immunoSEQ multiplex PCR, yet TCRdb's version contains in-frame clones alone and is incomplete. Among approximately 500,000 clones listed, 65% to 85% were seen once. The chain recombines TRBV29-1 with TRBJ2-7, with D perhaps TRBD1 (6 bases). The receptor comes from a woman between 35 and 50 years old in good health. Some clones in this sample may be carry-over from other donors' samples. Source material: PBMCs. For the CDR3, the DNA is TGCAGCGTTGTGGCTCAGGGGCGAGGGGAGCAGTACTTC. Protein product: CSVVAQGRGEQYF.